This T cell receptor beta chain was observed in a study of post-analysis software for immune sequencing data. General study findings and limits: F-measure co-clustering was strong for batch-matched samples.

On this clonotype itself: Its specificity is not known.

Included in the TCR beta cDNA libraries were unique molecular identifiers. TCRdb called the PCR reads again in MiXCR, with one record for every CDR3 protein. The sample holds 400,000 to 500,000 distinct CDR3 sequences; 39% are singletons and the top ten take under 9%. Sequenced sample: blood. The clonotype was recovered from a girl aged 2-10 years with multiple sclerosis.

The CDR3 sequence: CSVEAGRGPDTQYF. CDR3 nucleotides: TGCAGCGTTGAAGCAGGACGCGGTCCAGATACGCAGTATTTT. The chain couples TRBV29-1 to TRBJ2-3; D gene ambiguous. V dropped 1 base and J dropped 4 bases, with 12 bases sitting between them. The CDR3 runs to 14 residues. Germline CDR1 and CDR2: SQVTM and ANQGSEA.